This record looks at one T cell receptor (beta chain) sequence and its context. What it binds is not known. Primers included in the PCR were 60 Vbeta and 13 Jbeta primers. The table came from immunoSEQ multiplex PCR; TCRdb's copy has only in-frame clones and leaves some out. The data show roughly 150,000 clones, roughly 70% seen once. Trimming took 3 bases from V and 2 from J; bases not matched to a gene: 1. Germline loops: CDR1 SEHNR, CDR2 FQNEAQ (reference sequence). CDR3 size: 14 residues. The data were taken from a study of cytomegalovirus exposure and HLA in healthy donors. Study outcomes and limitations: Cytomegalovirus status was reportedly diagnosed by the classifier with high specificity and sensitivity.

Sequencing was carried out using PBMCs. The source of this sequence is a woman in her late teens or twenties in good health and CMV-seropositive. This chain uses TRBV7-9 with TRBJ2-7; 10 nucleotides agree with TRBD1. Here the CDR3 DNA reads TGTGCCAGCAGCTTCGACAGGGGGCCCTACGAGCAGTACTTC. Translated, it gives CASSFDRGPYEQYF.